The rows below give T cell receptor beta chains drawn from one sample of a study of T cell responses to AZD1222 COVID-19 vaccine. Here immunoSEQ multiplex PCR was the method, and the copy in TCRdb shows in-frame clones only, minus some. Of around 150,000 clones in the sample, under 95% are singletons; the top ten hold around 2.1%. The specimen was peripheral blood, collected 28 days after the second AZD1222 dose. The receptor source for this set is an adult who received the AZD1222 COVID-19 vaccine. The CDR3 runs from the conserved cysteine through the conserved F or W. A D gene is named only where the DNA matches it firmly. Clone size is not always given. Where it is, it says once, few, many or a class for expanded clones.

clone size	V gene	D gene	J gene	CDR3 DNA	CDR3 protein
-	TRBV5-1	-	TRBJ2-5	TGCGCCACTGGGCCCAGGGGTGGACAGACCCAGTACTTC	CATGPRGGQTQYF
-	TRBV18	TRBD1	TRBJ1-6	TGTGCCAGCTCCCCCGGGACAGGGGGGACCTATAATTCACCCCTCCACTTT	CASSPGTGGTYNSPLHF
-	TRBV2	TRBD1	TRBJ1-1	TGTGCCAGCAGCGATCCGGGACAGGGGGCGGACACTGAAGCTTTCTTT	CASSDPGQGADTEAFF
-	TRBV6-5	-	TRBJ1-2	TGTGCCAGCAGAGGACAGACCTATGGCTACACCTTC	CASRGQTYGYTF
-	TRBV6-5	-	TRBJ2-1	TGTGCCAGCAGTTATAGTAACGAAGGGGTGGTATTCTTC	CASSYSNEGVVFF
-	TRBV7-9	-	TRBJ1-2	TGTGCCAGCAGCTTGACGGACCGGGAAGGCTACACCTTC	CASSLTDREGYTF
-	TRBV5-1	TRBD2	TRBJ2-5	TGCGCCAGCAGCCCTGGACTAGGTCTAGAGACCCAGTACTTC	CASSPGLGLETQYF
-	TRBV18	-	TRBJ1-4	TGTGCCAGCTCACCGCCCGGACATGGTAATGAAAAACTGTTTTTT	CASSPPGHGNEKLFF
-	TRBV6-5	-	TRBJ1-1	TGTGCCACTAGACCTCCGGGGGGCGAGGGAGCTTTCTTT	CATRPPGGEGAFF
-	TRBV3-1/TRBV3-2	TRBD2	TRBJ2-7	TGTGCCAGCAGCCAAGGAATAGCGGGACTTACCCCCGAGCAGTACTTC	CASSQGIAGLTPEQYF
-	TRBV11-1	-	TRBJ2-3	TGTGCCAGCACCACTGAGGCAGATACGCAGTATTTT	CASTTEADTQYF
once	TRBV13	-	TRBJ1-1	TGTGCCAGCAGTTCGTCCCAGGAGAACACTGAAGCTTTCTTT	CASSSSQENTEAFF
-	TRBV5-1	-	TRBJ2-1	TGCGCCAGCAGCTTGGGGATGGGGCGAGGGTCCTACAATGAGCAGTTCTTC	CASSLGMGRGSYNEQFF
-	TRBV5-1	TRBD1	TRBJ1-2	TGCGCCAGCAGCTTTAAGGAAACAGGGGGCGTCTATGGCTACACCTTC	CASSFKETGGVYGYTF
few	TRBV29-1	-	TRBJ1-2	TGCAGCGGGTCCACTAATCGGGATGGCTACACCTTC	CSGSTNRDGYTF
-	TRBV6-5	-	TRBJ2-1	TGTGCCAGCAGTTACCGCGACAGTAGCTCCTACAATGAGCAGTTCTTC	CASSYRDSSSYNEQFF
once	TRBV7-9	-	TRBJ1-2	TGTGCCAGCAGCCCCACGGCGAACTATGGCTACACCTTC	CASSPTANYGYTF
-	TRBV7-9	TRBD1	TRBJ2-4	TGTGCCAGCAGCCGTGGGGACAGGAGAAACATTCAGTACTTC	CASSRGDRRNIQYF
-	TRBV27	-	TRBJ1-6	TGTGCCAGTCACCAGGGATCGTATTCACCCCTCCACTTT	CASHQGSYSPLHF
-	TRBV4-2	TRBD2	TRBJ2-2	TGTGCCAGCAGCCAAGGGGCGGGGGCGAACACCGGGGAGCTGTTTTTT	CASSQGAGANTGELFF
-	TRBV6-6	-	TRBJ1-4	TGTGCCAGCAGTTTGTTAGCCGAGGGAAATGAAAAACTGTTTTTT	CASSLLAEGNEKLFF
-	TRBV7-3	TRBD2	TRBJ2-1	TGTGCCAGCAGCAAGGTGGTGGGTAGCGGGACAAACAATGAGCAGTTCTTC	CASSKVVGSGTNNEQFF
-	TRBV2	-	TRBJ1-1	TGTGCCAGCACCGGACAGTTATCGACCACTGAAGCTTTCTTT	CASTGQLSTTEAFF
-	TRBV5-1	-	TRBJ2-3	TGCGCCAGCAGGCCATCACCAACAGATACGCAGTATTTT	CASRPSPTDTQYF
-	TRBV10-1	-	TRBJ1-1	TGCGCCAGCAGGGAACAGGGGAACACTGAAGCTTTCTTT	CASREQGNTEAFF
once	TRBV5-4	-	TRBJ2-2	TGTGCCAGCACCCCGGGGTACAGGGCGGGCACCGGGGAGCTGTTTTTT	CASTPGYRAGTGELFF
once	TRBV5-8	TRBD1	TRBJ1-6	TGTGCCAGCAGCTTGGTTCAGGGGGGTAATTCACCCCTCCACTTT	CASSLVQGGNSPLHF
-	TRBV10-3	-	TRBJ2-7	TGTGCCATCAGTGAGTCTGTCAAAAGCTACGAGCAGTACTTC	CAISESVKSYEQYF
-	TRBV12-3/TRBV12-4	-	TRBJ2-7	TGTGCCAGCAGTTTAACAATCGATTACGAGCAGTACTTC	CASSLTIDYEQYF
-	TRBV6-4	TRBD2	TRBJ2-7	TGTGCCAGAGCCCAGCCGGGCGGGAGGCGGGAGCAGTACTTC	CARAQPGGRREQYF
-	TRBV6-5	-	TRBJ1-1	TGTGCCAGCACTAACATCGGTAACACTGAAGCTTTCTTT	CASTNIGNTEAFF
-	TRBV2	-	TRBJ2-1	TGTGCCAGCAGTGAGCCGGATGCAGACAATGAGCAGTTCTTC	CASSEPDADNEQFF
-	TRBV3-1/TRBV3-2	TRBD2	TRBJ2-7	TGTGCCAGCAGCCTTCTAGCGGGAGCGCCAGGGGAGCAGTACTTC	CASSLLAGAPGEQYF
-	TRBV7-2	-	TRBJ1-5	TGTGCCAGCAGCTCGCTGGGGGGTGGCAATCAGCCCCAGCATTTT	CASSSLGGGNQPQHF
-	TRBV25-1	-	TRBJ2-7	TGTGCCAGCAGTGAATATCAAGGCGGCGGAGCCTACGAGCAGTACTTC	CASSEYQGGGAYEQYF
few	TRBV6-6	TRBD1	TRBJ1-2	TGTGCCAGCAGCCCCGGGCGGGACAGGGGATTTGGCTACACCTTC	CASSPGRDRGFGYTF
-	TRBV6-1	TRBD1	TRBJ1-5	TGTGCCAGCAGTGATGGACAGGGCGGCAATCAGCCCCAGCATTTT	CASSDGQGGNQPQHF
-	TRBV7-9	TRBD2	TRBJ2-1	TGTGCCAGCAGCCCTACGACTAGCGGGGGGGCCAATGAGCAGTTCTTC	CASSPTTSGGANEQFF
-	TRBV3-1/TRBV3-2	-	TRBJ1-1	TGTGCCAGCAGCCCCCGGTCCGGGGGCACTGAAGCTTTCTTT	CASSPRSGGTEAFF
-	TRBV6-5	-	TRBJ1-2	TGTGCCGAAGGGGACCTCATGGATGGCTACACCTTC	CAEGDLMDGYTF